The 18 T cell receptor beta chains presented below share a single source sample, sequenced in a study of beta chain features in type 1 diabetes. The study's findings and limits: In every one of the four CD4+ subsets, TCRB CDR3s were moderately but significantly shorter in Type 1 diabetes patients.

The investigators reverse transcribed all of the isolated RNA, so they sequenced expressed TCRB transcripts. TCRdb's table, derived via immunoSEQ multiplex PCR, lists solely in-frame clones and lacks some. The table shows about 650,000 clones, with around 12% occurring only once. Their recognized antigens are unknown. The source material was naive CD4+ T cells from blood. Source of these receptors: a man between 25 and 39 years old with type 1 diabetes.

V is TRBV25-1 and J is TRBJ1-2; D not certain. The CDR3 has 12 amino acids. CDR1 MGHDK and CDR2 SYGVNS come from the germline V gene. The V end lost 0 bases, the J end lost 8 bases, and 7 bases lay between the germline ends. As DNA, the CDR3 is TGTGCCAGCAGTGAATACCCTTGGGGCTACACCTTC. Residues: CASSEYPWGYTF.

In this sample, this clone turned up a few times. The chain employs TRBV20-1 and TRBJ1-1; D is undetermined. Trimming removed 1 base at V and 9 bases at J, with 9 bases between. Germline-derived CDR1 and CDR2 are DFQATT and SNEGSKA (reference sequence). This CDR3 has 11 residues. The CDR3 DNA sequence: TGCAGTGCTAGAGGCCACTTACAAGCTTTCTTT. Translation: CSARGHLQAFF.

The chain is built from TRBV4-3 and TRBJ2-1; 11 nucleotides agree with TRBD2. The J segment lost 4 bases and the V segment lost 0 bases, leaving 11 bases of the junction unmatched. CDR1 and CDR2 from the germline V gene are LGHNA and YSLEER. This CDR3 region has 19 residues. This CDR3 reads CASSQDLALAGGSYNEQFF. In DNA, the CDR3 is TGCGCCAGCAGCCAAGATTTAGCGCTAGCGGGGGGCTCATACAATGAGCAGTTCTTC.

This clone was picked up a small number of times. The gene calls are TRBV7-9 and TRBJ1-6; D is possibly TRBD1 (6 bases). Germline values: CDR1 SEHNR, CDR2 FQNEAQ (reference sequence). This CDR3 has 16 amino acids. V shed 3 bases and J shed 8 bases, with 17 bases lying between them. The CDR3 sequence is CASSFWGPGPYSPLHF. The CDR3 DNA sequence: TGTGCCAGCAGCTTTTGGGGGCCTGGCCCCTATTCACCCCTCCACTTT.

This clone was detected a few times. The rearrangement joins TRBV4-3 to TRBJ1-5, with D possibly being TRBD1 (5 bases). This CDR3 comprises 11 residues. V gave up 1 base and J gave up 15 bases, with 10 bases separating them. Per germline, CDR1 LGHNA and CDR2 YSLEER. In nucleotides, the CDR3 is TGCGCCAGCAGCCAAGTGGGGACGAGGCATTTT. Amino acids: CASSQVGTRHF.

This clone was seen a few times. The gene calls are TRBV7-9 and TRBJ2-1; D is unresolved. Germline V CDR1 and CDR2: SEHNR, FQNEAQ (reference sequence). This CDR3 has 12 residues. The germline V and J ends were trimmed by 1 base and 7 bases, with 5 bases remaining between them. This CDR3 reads CASSLESNEQFF. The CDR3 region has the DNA TGTGCCAGCAGCTTAGAGAGTAATGAGCAGTTCTTC.

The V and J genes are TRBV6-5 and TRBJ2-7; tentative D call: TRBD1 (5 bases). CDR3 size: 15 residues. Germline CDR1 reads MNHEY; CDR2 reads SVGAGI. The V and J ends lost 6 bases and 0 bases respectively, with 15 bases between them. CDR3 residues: CASSLDRPYSYEQYF. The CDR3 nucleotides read TGTGCCAGCAGCTTAGACAGACCCTACTCCTACGAGCAGTACTTC.

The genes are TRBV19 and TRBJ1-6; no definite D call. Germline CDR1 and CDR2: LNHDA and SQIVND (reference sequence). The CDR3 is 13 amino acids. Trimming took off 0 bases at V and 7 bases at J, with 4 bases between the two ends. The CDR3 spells CASSIEKNSPLHF. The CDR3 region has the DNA TGTGCCAGTAGTATAGAGAAGAATTCACCCCTCCACTTT.

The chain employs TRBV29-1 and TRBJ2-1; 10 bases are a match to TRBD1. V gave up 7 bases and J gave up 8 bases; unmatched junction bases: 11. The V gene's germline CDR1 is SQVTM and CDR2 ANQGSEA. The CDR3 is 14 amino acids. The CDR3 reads CSADRDRGGYEQFF. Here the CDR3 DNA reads TGCAGCGCGGACCGGGACAGGGGAGGCTATGAGCAGTTCTTC.

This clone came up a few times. CDR3 bases: TGTGCCATCCAGGGGACAGCTAACTATGGCTACACCTTC. It encodes CAIQGTANYGYTF. The chain couples TRBV10-3 to TRBJ1-2, with 7 bases lining up with TRBD1. CDR1 and CDR2 (germline): ENHRY, SYGVKD. The length of the CDR3 is 13 residues. V was clipped by 8 bases and J by 0 bases; unmatched bases: 3.

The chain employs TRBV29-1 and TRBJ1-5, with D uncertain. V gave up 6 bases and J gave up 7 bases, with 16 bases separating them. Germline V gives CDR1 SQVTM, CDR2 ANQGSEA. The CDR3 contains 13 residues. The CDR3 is CSVQEGEGQPQHF. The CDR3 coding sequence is TGCAGCGTCCAGGAGGGAGAAGGCCAGCCCCAGCATTTT.

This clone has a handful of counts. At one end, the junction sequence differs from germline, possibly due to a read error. CDR3 coding DNA: TGCGCCAGCAGATTGGACCAGGGTAACTATGGCTACACCTTC. Amino acids: CASRLDQGNYGYTF. The chain is built from TRBV5-1 and TRBJ1-2; D possibly corresponds to TRBD1 (5 bases). Germline-derived CDR1 and CDR2 are SGHRS and YFSETQ. The CDR3 consists of 14 residues.

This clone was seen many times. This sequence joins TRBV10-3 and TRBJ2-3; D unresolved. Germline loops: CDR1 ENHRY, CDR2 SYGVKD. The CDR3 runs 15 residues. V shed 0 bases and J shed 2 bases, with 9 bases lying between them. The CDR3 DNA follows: TGTGCCATCAGTGAGTCGGCAGACCTCACAGATACGCAGTATTTT. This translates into CAISESADLTDTQYF.

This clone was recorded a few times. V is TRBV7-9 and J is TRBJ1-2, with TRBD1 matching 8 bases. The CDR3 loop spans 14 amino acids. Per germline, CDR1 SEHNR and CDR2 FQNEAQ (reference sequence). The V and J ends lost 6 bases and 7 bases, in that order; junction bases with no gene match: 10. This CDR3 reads CASSLNQGASGYTF. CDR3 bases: TGTGCCAGCAGTTTGAACCAGGGGGCAAGTGGCTACACCTTC.

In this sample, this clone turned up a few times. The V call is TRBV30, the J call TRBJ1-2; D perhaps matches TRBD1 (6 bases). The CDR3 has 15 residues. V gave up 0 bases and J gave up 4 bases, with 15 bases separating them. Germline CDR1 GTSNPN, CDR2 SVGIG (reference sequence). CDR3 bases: TGTGCCTGGAGTGTGCCCACACAGGGTGCCTATGGCTACACCTTC. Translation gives CAWSVPTQGAYGYTF. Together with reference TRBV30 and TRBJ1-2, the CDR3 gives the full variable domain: SQTIHQWPATLVQPVGSPLSLECTVEGTSNPNLYWYRQAAGRGLQLLFYSVGIGQISSEVPQNLSASRPQDRQFILSSKKLLLSDSGFYLCAWSVPTQGAYGYTFGSGTRLTVV.

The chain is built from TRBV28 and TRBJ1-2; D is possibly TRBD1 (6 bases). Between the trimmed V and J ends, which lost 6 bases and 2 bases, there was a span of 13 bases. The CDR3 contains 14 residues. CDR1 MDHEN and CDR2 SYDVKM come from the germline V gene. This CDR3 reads CASRSTTGNYGYTF. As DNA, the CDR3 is TGTGCCAGCAGATCTACGACAGGAAACTATGGCTACACCTTC.

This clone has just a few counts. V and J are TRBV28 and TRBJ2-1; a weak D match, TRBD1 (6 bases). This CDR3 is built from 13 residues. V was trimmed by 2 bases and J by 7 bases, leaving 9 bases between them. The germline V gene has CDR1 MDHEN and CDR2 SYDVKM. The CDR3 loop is CASSLTGLNEQFF. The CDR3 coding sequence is TGTGCCAGCAGTTTAACAGGGCTAAATGAGCAGTTCTTC.

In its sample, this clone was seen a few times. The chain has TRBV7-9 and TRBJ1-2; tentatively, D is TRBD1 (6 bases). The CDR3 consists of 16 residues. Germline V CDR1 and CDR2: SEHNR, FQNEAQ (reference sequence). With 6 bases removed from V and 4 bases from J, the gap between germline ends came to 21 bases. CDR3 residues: CASRPQGISGTYGYTF. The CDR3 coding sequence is TGTGCCAGCAGACCGCAGGGGATCAGTGGGACCTATGGCTACACCTTC.